What follows is one T cell receptor (beta chain) and its context. Its antigen is currently unknown. The CDR3 consists of 15 residues. V gave up 4 bases and J gave up 6 bases; unmatched junction bases: 9. Germline CDR1 and CDR2: SGHTA and FQGTGA. The sample comes from a study of T cells in Graves' hyperthyroidism and ophthalmopathy. Points from the study as a whole: Blood shared most expanded thyroid clonotypes above 0.001.

In the ophthalmopathy cohort, Clinical Activity Score was at least 3, NOSPECS grade at least 4, and duration under 3 months. Exclusions: uncontrolled infection, other autoimmune disease, pregnancy, lactation. Using RNA transcripts as the source, TCR beta CDR3 regions were amplified. First-round RT-PCR of the TCR CDR3 relied on the HTBI primer set. TCRdb re-called the multiplex PCR reads through MiXCR, storing one row per CDR3 protein. The sample includes a few hundred thousand distinct CDR3 sequences, 18% of them seen just once. This clonotype was sampled from a man between 18 and 29 years old with Graves' ophthalmopathy. This rearrangement joins TRBV7-3 to TRBJ2-3, with 8 bases lining up with TRBD1. Specimen: blood. Here the CDR3 DNA reads TGTGCCAGCAGCTCCACGGGACAGGAGGCTGATACGCAGTATTTT. Amino acid sequence: CASSSTGQEADTQYF.